Shown below are 10 T cell receptor beta chains from a single sample sequenced in a study of blood T cell repertoires in COVID-19. Repertoires were generated with immunoSEQ multiplex PCR, while TCRdb's copy carries only in-frame clones and drops some. The sample has about 310,000 clones, approximately 89% seen once. The specimen was PBMCs or T cells enriched from blood (not recorded which). The source of these receptors is a woman aged 40 to 50 who had recovered from COVID-19.

V is TRBV28 and J is TRBJ1-1, with D uncertain. The V and J ends lost 10 bases and 8 bases respectively, with 14 bases between them. CDR3 size: 11 residues. Germline-derived CDR1 and CDR2 are MDHEN and SYDVKM. The CDR3 reads CAISSLREAFF. The CDR3 region has the DNA TGTGCCATCTCTTCCCTGAGGGAAGCTTTCTTT.

The V gene is TRBV28, the J gene TRBJ1-5, with a weak D call TRBD1 (6 bases). In germline, CDR1 is MDHEN, CDR2 SYDVKM. This CDR3 has 16 residues. V lost 6 bases and J lost 2, with 17 bases in between. The CDR3 DNA follows: TGTGCCAGCAGATCGGGGCCCAACAGGGGCAATCAGCCCCAGCATTTT. Protein product: CASRSGPNRGNQPQHF.

The chain recombines TRBV7-2 with TRBJ1-1; D gene ambiguous. The CDR3 has 13 residues. Trimming removed 5 bases at V and 4 bases at J, with 11 bases between. From germline, CDR1 is SGHTA and CDR2 FQGNSA. CDR3: CASSTRDGTEAFF. As DNA, the CDR3 is TGTGCCAGCAGCACCCGGGATGGCACTGAAGCTTTCTTT.

J is TRBJ2-7 and V is TRBV6-1, with D possibly matching TRBD2 (5 bases). Germline V lookup: CDR1 MNHNS, CDR2 SASEGT. The CDR3 runs 15 residues. Trimming shortened V by 2 bases and J by 2 bases, and 13 bases separated the two germline ends. CDR3 protein: CASSEPGWGTYEQYF. The DNA of the CDR3 is TGTGCCAGCAGTGAACCGGGGTGGGGTACCTACGAGCAGTACTTC.

The chain recombines TRBV29-1 with TRBJ1-1, with 9 nucleotides matching TRBD1. Trimming removed 5 bases from V and 3 bases from J; junction bases left unmatched: 13. The germline V gene encodes CDR1 SQVTM and CDR2 ANQGSEA. CDR3 size: 16 residues. CDR3 sequence reads: CSVCRTGVRVDTEAFF. The CDR3 nucleotides are TGCAGCGTTTGTAGGACAGGGGTTAGAGTGGACACTGAAGCTTTCTTT. Complete variable domain (other parts from reference TRBV29-1 and TRBJ1-1): SAVISQKPSRDICQRGTSLTIQCQVDSQVTMMFWYRQQPGQSLTLIATANQGSEATYESGFVIDKFPISRPNLTFSTLTVSNMSPEDSSIYLCSVCRTGVRVDTEAFFGQGTRLTVV.

This chain connects TRBV10-3 to TRBJ2-6; 10 nucleotides match TRBD2. Germline V CDR1 and CDR2: ENHRY, SYGVKD. The V segment lost 3 bases and the J segment 0 bases; nucleotides outside the gene matches: 2. The CDR3 length is 17 residues. The DNA of the CDR3 is TGTGCCATCAGTGATCAGCGGGAGGGCTCTGGGGCCAACGTCCTGACTTTC. This sequence encodes CAISDQREGSGANVLTF.

The chain recombines TRBV28 with TRBJ1-3; the D gene is possibly TRBD1 (5 bases). V was pared by 3 bases and J by 0 bases, with 9 bases between. Germline values: CDR1 MDHEN, CDR2 SYDVKM. The CDR3 is 15 amino acids. CDR3 sequence reads: CASSLGGSSGNTIYF. CDR3 nucleotides: TGTGCCAGCAGTTTGGGGGGGAGCTCTGGAAACACCATATATTTT. Variable domain in full (rest from reference TRBV28 and TRBJ1-3): DVKVTQSSRYLVKRTGEKVFLECVQDMDHENMFWYRQDPGLGLRLIYFSYDVKMKEKGDIPEGYSVSREKKERFSLILESASTNQTSMYLCASSLGGSSGNTIYFGEGSWLTVV.

J is TRBJ2-7 and V is TRBV5-6, with a tentative D call TRBD2 (5 bases). V lost 3 bases and J 1 base, leaving 11 bases between the germline ends. The CDR3 sequence is 14 residues long. CDR1 SGHDT and CDR2 YYEEEE come from the germline V gene. This chain's CDR3 is CASSSPRTSYEQYF. CDR3 nucleotides: TGTGCCAGCAGCTCGCCCCGGACTTCCTACGAGCAGTACTTC.

The genes are TRBV10-3 and TRBJ1-3, with D perhaps TRBD1 (6 bases). CDR1 and CDR2 from the germline V gene are ENHRY and SYGVKD. This CDR3 is built from 13 residues. V lost 6 bases, J lost 1 base, and 7 bases lay in between. The DNA for the CDR3 is TGTGCCATCAGAGGGACATCTGGAAACACCATATATTTT. Its translation is CAIRGTSGNTIYF.

The chain has TRBV27 and TRBJ2-1, with a weak D call TRBD2 (5 bases). V gave up 6 bases and J gave up 0 bases, with 12 bases separating them. The CDR3 covers 15 residues. From germline, CDR1 is MNHEY and CDR2 SMNVEV (reference sequence). CDR3 sequence reads: CASRLAYSSYNEQFF. DNA for the CDR3: TGTGCCAGCAGATTAGCGTATAGCTCCTACAATGAGCAGTTCTTC.